Below, one TCR beta chain is given with its context. This sample was included in a study of blood T cell repertoires in COVID-19. Study in general: The origin of the acute and convalescent COVID-19 samples was the United States, Italy and Spain. PBMCs, B-cell-depleted T cells, or T cells provided the cDNA or gDNA that made up the material.

In the original processing: Amplification with reference gene primers provided the estimates of nucleated cell counts. Produced via immunoSEQ multiplex PCR; TCRdb's table is partial and in-frame only. The DNA gave D and trimming, while V, J and clone size come from that table. The table has about 140,000 clones, about 87% seen once. This CDR3 region has 15 residues. The V gene's germline CDR1 is MNHEY and CDR2 SMNVEV (reference sequence). The V segment lost 4 bases and the J segment 5 bases; nucleotides outside the gene matches: 7. The sample was peripheral blood. The chain joins TRBV27 to TRBJ1-1; 10 bases match TRBD1. This clonotype was sampled from a woman aged 40 to 50 with acute or convalescent COVID-19. CDR3 loop: CASSSPGTGVTEAFF. The CDR3 coding sequence is TGTGCCAGCAGTTCCCCCGGGACAGGGGTTACTGAAGCTTTCTTT.